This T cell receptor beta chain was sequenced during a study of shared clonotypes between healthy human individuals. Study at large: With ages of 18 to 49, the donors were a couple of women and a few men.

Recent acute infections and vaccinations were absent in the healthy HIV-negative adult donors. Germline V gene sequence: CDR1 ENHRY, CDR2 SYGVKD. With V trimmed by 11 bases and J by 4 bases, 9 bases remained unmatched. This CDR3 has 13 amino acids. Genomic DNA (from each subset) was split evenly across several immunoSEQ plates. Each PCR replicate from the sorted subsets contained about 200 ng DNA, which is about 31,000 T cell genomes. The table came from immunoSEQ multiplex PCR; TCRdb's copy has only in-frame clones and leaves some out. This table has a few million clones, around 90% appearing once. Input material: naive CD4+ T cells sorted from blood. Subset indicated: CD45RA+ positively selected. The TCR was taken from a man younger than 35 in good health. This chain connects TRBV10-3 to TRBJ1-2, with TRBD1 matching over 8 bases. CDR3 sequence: CAAATGGTYGYTF. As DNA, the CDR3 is TGTGCCGCAGCAACAGGGGGGACCTATGGCTACACCTTC.